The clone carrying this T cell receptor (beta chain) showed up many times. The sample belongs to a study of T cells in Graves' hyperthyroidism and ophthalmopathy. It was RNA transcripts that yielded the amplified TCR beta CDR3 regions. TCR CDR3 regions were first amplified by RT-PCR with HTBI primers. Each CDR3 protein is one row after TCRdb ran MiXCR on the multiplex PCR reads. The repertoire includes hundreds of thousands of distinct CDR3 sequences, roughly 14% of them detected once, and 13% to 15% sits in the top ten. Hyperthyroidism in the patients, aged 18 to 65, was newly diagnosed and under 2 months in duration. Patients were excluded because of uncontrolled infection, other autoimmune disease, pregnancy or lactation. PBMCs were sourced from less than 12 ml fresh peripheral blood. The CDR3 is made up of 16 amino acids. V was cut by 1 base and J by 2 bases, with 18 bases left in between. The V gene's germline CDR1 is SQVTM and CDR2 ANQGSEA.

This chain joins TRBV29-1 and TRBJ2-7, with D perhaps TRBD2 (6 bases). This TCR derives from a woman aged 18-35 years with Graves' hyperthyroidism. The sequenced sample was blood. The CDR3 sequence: CSVEGLYTEGTYEQYF. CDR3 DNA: TGCAGCGTTGAAGGGCTTTATACGGAGGGGACCTACGAGCAGTACTTC.